What follows is one T cell receptor beta chain and its context. The sample belongs to a study of cytomegalovirus exposure and HLA in healthy donors. The CDR3 is 16 amino acids. In germline, CDR1 is SGHNT, CDR2 YENEEA. Deletions cut 4 bases from V and 2 bases from J, with 15 bases between. Assay used: immunoSEQ multiplex PCR; TCRdb lists only in-frame clones, some missing. The profile shows about 170,000 clones, roughly 90% of them singletons. Source material: PBMCs. The V gene is TRBV11-3, the J gene TRBJ2-1; D gene unclear. The source is a woman between 18 and 30 years old in good health and CMV-seropositive. CDR3 in amino acids: CASSSSDSPTYNEQFF. Written as DNA, the CDR3 is TGTGCCAGCAGCTCTTCAGACTCCCCAACCTACAATGAGCAGTTCTTC.